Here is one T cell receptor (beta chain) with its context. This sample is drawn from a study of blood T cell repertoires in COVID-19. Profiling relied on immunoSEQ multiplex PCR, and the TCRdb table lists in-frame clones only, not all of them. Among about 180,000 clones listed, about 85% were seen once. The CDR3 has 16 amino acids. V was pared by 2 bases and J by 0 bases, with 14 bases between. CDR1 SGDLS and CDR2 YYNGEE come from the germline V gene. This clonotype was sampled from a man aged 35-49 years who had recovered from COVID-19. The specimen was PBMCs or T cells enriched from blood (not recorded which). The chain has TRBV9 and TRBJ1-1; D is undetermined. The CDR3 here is CASSVSTSMMNTEAFF. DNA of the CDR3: TGTGCCAGCAGCGTCTCAACATCCATGATGAACACTGAAGCTTTCTTT.